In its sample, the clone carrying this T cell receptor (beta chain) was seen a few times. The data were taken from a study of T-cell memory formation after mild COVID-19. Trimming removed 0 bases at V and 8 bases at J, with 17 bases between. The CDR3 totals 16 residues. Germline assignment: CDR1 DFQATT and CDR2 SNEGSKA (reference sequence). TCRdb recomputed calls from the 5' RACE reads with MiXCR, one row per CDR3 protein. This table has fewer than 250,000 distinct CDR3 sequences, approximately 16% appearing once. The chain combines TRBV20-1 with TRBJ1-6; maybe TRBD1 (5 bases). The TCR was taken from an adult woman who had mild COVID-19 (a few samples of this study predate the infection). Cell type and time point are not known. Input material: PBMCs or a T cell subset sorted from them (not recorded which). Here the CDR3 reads CSARDPGQGRHSPLHF. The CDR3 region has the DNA TGCAGTGCTAGAGATCCGGGGCAGGGAAGGCATTCACCCCTCCACTTT.